The following is a T cell receptor (beta chain) sequence with its context. Clones were sequenced by immunoSEQ multiplex PCR, and TCRdb holds only the in-frame ones, with some missing. The table has about 46,000 clones, about nine tenths seen once; the top ten hold about 3.7%. This record comes from a study of OX40 agonist ivuxolimab in advanced cancers. J gave up 4 bases and V 0 bases, and 1 base lay outside the gene matches. The CDR3 spans 14 residues. Germline CDR1 and CDR2: SGDLS and YYNGEE. The chain couples TRBV9 to TRBJ2-5; 9 bases are a match to TRBD1. The specimen was CD4+ or CD8+ T cells sorted from blood, collected in a trial of the OX40 agonist ivuxolimab. The clonotype was recovered from an adult with an advanced solid tumor such as melanoma, head and neck, liver or kidney cancer. The CDR3 sequence is CASSVDRGRETQYF. In DNA, the CDR3 is TGTGCCAGCAGCGTAGACAGGGGGCGAGAGACCCAGTACTTC.